The 31 T cell receptor beta chains below were found in one sample sequenced in a study of glioma-infiltrating T cells after dendritic cell vaccination. Time point indicated: after dendritic cell vaccination, including at tumor progression/relapse. Here immunoSEQ multiplex PCR was the method, and the copy in TCRdb shows in-frame clones only, minus some. Of approximately 50,000 clones listed, about 83% are singletons. The starting material was blood, obtained after dendritic cell vaccination. These receptors originate from a human donor with glioblastoma.

V gene TRBV6-6 combines with J gene TRBJ2-7; 9 bases match TRBD2. The CDR3 covers 15 residues. Germline V gene lookup returns CDR1 MNHNY and CDR2 SVGAGI (reference sequence). With 2 bases clipped from V and 7 bases from J, the junction kept 9 bases outside the gene matches. The CDR3, as DNA: TGTGCCAGCAGTTACATAAGTCTAGCGGGGTCTGAGCAGTACTTC. Amino acids: CASSYISLAGSEQYF.

This rearrangement joins TRBV4-2 to TRBJ2-3, with D hard to call. The germline gives CDR1 LGHNA, CDR2 YNFKEQ. V gave up 5 bases and J gave up 0 bases, with 9 bases separating them. CDR3 length equals 14 residues. CDR3 in amino acids: CASSIQKSTDTQYF. CDR3 in DNA: TGTGCCAGCAGCATACAGAAAAGCACAGATACGCAGTATTTT.

The chain recombines TRBV5-1 with TRBJ2-1; perhaps TRBD1 as D (5 bases). This CDR3 region has 15 residues. Per the germline V gene, CDR1 is SGHRS and CDR2 is YFSETQ. With 1 base removed from V and 6 bases from J, the gap between germline ends came to 14 bases. CDR3 bases: TGCGCCAGCAGCTTGACAGGTCTAGTTCCCAATGAGCAGTTCTTC. Translated, it gives CASSLTGLVPNEQFF. Full variable domain (rest looked up from reference TRBV5-1 and TRBJ2-1): KAGVTQTPRYLIKTRGQQVTLSCSPISGHRSVSWYQQTPGQGLQFLFEYFSETQRNKGNFPGRFSGRQFSNSRSEMNVSTLELGDSALYLCASSLTGLVPNEQFFGPGTRLTVL.

This clone has just one count. The J gene is TRBJ1-1, the V gene TRBV10-1, with no clear D. CDR1 and CDR2 (germline): WNHNN, SYGVQD (reference sequence). This CDR3 contains 18 residues. Trimming left V 3 bases short and J 0 bases short, with 20 bases between. The CDR3 spells CASSDPSEGRSMNTEAFF. CDR3 in DNA: TGCGCCAGCAGTGACCCCTCTGAAGGTAGGAGTATGAACACTGAAGCTTTCTTT.

This clone has more than one count but fewer than ten. V is TRBV15 and J is TRBJ1-5; 10 nucleotides agree with TRBD1. Germline lookup yields CDR1 LNHNV and CDR2 YYDKDF (reference sequence). This CDR3 contains 15 residues. V shed 3 bases, J shed 5 bases, and the junction held 4 bases outside the gene matches. CDR3 protein: CATSSRDRGDQPQHF. Here the CDR3 DNA reads TGTGCCACCAGCAGTCGGGACAGGGGCGATCAGCCCCAGCATTTT. Together with reference TRBV15 and TRBJ1-5, the CDR3 gives the full variable domain: DAMVIQNPRYQVTQFGKPVTLSCSQTLNHNVMYWYQQKSSQAPKLLFHYYDKDFNNEADTPDNFQSRRPNTSFCFLDIRSPGLGDTAMYLCATSSRDRGDQPQHFGDGTRLSIL.

This chain uses TRBV14 with TRBJ2-1, with 10 bases lining up with TRBD2. The ends lost 0 bases at V and 3 bases at J; junction bases unmatched: 2. Germline-derived CDR1 and CDR2 are SGHDN and FVKESK. The CDR3 consists of 16 residues. The CDR3 nucleotides read TGTGCCAGCAGCCAAGAACTAGCGGGAAACTACAATGAGCAGTTCTTC. Protein: CASSQELAGNYNEQFF.

This clone came up a few times. The chain couples TRBV5-4 to TRBJ2-7, with 9 bases that match TRBD2. Per the germline V gene, CDR1 is SGHNT and CDR2 is YYREEE (reference sequence). Trimming took 2 bases from V and 6 from J; bases not matched to a gene: 3. The CDR3 has 13 residues. CDR3 loop: CASSFAGGPEQYF. The CDR3 DNA reads as TGTGCCAGCAGCTTTGCGGGGGGGCCCGAGCAGTACTTC.

The sample holds a few counts of this clone. The V gene is TRBV5-4, the J gene TRBJ2-2; D unresolved. V lost 3 bases and J 6 bases, leaving 12 bases between the germline ends. CDR1 and CDR2 from the germline V gene are SGHNT and YYREEE (reference sequence). CDR3 length: 14 amino acids. The CDR3 DNA follows: TGTGCCAGCAGCTCGACAACCCTATCCGGGGAGCTGTTTTTT. It yields the protein CASSSTTLSGELFF.

The rearrangement joins TRBV4-3 to TRBJ2-3; D gene ambiguous. CDR1 is LGHNA and CDR2 is YSLEER in the germline V gene. The CDR3 totals 13 residues. The V end was cut by 0 bases, the J end by 8 bases, with 9 bases between. The CDR3 coding sequence is TGCGCCAGCAGCCAAGAAGTACCGGGTACGCAGTATTTT. This codes for CASSQEVPGTQYF.

The chain joins TRBV28 to TRBJ1-5; the D gene is possibly TRBD1 (5 bases). Germline CDR1 is MDHEN and CDR2 is SYDVKM. The ends were cut back, 6 bases at V and 2 bases at J, with 14 bases in the middle. This CDR3 has 15 residues. CDR3 sequence reads: CASSRQLRGNQPQHF. CDR3 DNA: TGTGCCAGCAGCCGACAGCTACGAGGCAATCAGCCCCAGCATTTT.

The CDR3 DNA sequence: TGTGCCATCAGTGAGAGGGGGGGGTCGGGCAGGGCGAACTCACCCCTCCACTTT. Amino acid sequence: CAISERGGSGRANSPLHF. The V call is TRBV10-3, the J call TRBJ1-6; maybe TRBD1 (6 bases). The V end was cut by 2 bases, the J end by 10 bases, with 24 bases between. In germline, CDR1 is ENHRY, CDR2 SYGVKD. This CDR3 is built from 18 residues.

The CDR3: CASNTLPLEVTDTQYF. As DNA, the CDR3 is TGTGCCAGCAACACCCTCCCACTAGAAGTCACAGATACGCAGTATTTT. This chain uses TRBV7-3 with TRBJ2-3, with D tentatively TRBD2 (5 bases). Trimming took 7 bases from V and 2 from J, leaving 19 bases between them. The CDR3 is 16 residues long. The germline gives CDR1 SGHTA, CDR2 FQGTGA.

The rearrangement joins TRBV14 to TRBJ2-7; 7 bases line up with TRBD1. This CDR3 region has 11 residues. Germline assignment: CDR1 SGHDN and CDR2 FVKESK. V lost 10 bases and J lost 2; bases outside the gene matches: 2. CDR3: CATGTAYEQYF. DNA for the CDR3: TGTGCCACCGGGACAGCCTACGAGCAGTACTTC.

The genes are TRBV9 and TRBJ2-7, with 9 bases fitting TRBD1. This CDR3 has 13 amino acids. The trim removed 4 bases at V and 3 bases at J, leaving 2 bases unmatched. Germline values: CDR1 SGDLS, CDR2 YYNGEE. This CDR3 reads CASSTGGFYEQYF. The CDR3 coding sequence is TGTGCCAGCAGCACAGGGGGCTTCTACGAGCAGTACTTC.

The chain combines TRBV19 with TRBJ1-2; D not certain. Trimming took 3 bases from V and 11 from J, leaving 13 bases between them. The germline gives CDR1 LNHDA, CDR2 SQIVND (reference sequence). This CDR3 is built from 12 residues. CDR3 protein: CASSMTSGVYTF. CDR3 bases: TGTGCCAGTAGTATGACAAGCGGGGTTTACACCTTC. The full variable domain, rest sourced from reference TRBV19 and TRBJ1-2, is DGGITQSPKYLFRKEGQNVTLSCEQNLNHDAMYWYRQDPGQGLRLIYYSQIVNDFQKGDIAEGYSVSREKKESFPLTVTSAQKNPTAFYLCASSMTSGVYTFGSGTRLTVV.

The chain employs TRBV7-2 and TRBJ2-2; D is possibly TRBD2 (6 bases). The CDR3 is 16 amino acids. CDR1 and CDR2 from the germline V gene are SGHTA and FQGNSA. The germline V and J ends were trimmed by 2 bases and 7 bases, with 17 bases remaining between them. CDR3 residues: CASSLWRAERVGELFF. CDR3 nucleotides: TGTGCCAGCAGCTTATGGAGGGCTGAAAGGGTCGGGGAGCTGTTTTTT.

The chain employs TRBV4-3 and TRBJ2-3; 12 bases line up with TRBD2. Trimming cost V 5 bases and J 4 bases; bases outside gene matches: 4. The V gene's germline CDR1 is LGHNA and CDR2 YSLEER. The CDR3 contains 15 residues. The CDR3, as DNA: TGCGCCAGCAGCGGACTAGCGGGGAGGCCAGATACGCAGTATTTT. It translates to CASSGLAGRPDTQYF.

The chain employs TRBV6-6 and TRBJ2-3; 10 nucleotides match TRBD2. Trimming removed 6 bases from V and 6 bases from J; junction bases left unmatched: 6. This CDR3 region has 14 residues. Germline V gene sequence: CDR1 MNHNY, CDR2 SVGAGI (reference sequence). The CDR3 loop reads CASSNSGGSDTQYF. The CDR3 coding sequence is TGTGCCAGCAGCAATAGCGGGGGGTCGGATACGCAGTATTTT.

The rearrangement joins TRBV6-5 to TRBJ2-5; D is undetermined. Germline V gene lookup returns CDR1 MNHEY and CDR2 SVGAGI. This CDR3 contains 14 residues. With 6 bases removed from V and 0 bases from J, the gap between germline ends came to 11 bases. Here the CDR3 reads CASSSTWDQETQYF. Here the CDR3 DNA reads TGTGCCAGCAGCTCGACTTGGGACCAAGAGACCCAGTACTTC.

The rearrangement uses TRBV12-5 and TRBJ2-1; TRBD1 aligns across 8 bases. Germline V lookup: CDR1 LGHNT, CDR2 FRNRAP. There are 14 residues in the CDR3. The J segment lost 3 bases and the V segment lost 7 bases, leaving 5 bases of the junction unmatched. The CDR3 DNA follows: TGTGCTAGTGCCACTGGACAGGGCTACAATGAGCAGTTCTTC. Its protein product is CASATGQGYNEQFF.

The V gene is TRBV5-1, the J gene TRBJ2-3, with D possibly matching TRBD1 (6 bases). The germline V gene encodes CDR1 SGHRS and CDR2 YFSETQ. The ends were cut back, 4 bases at V and 0 bases at J, with 15 bases in the middle. The CDR3 spans 16 residues. CDR3 DNA sequence: TGCGCCAGCAGCGCAACAGGGCCAACAAGCACAGATACGCAGTATTTT. Protein sequence: CASSATGPTSTDTQYF.

This chain connects TRBV4-2 to TRBJ1-1; D is perhaps TRBD1 (5 bases). Germline V gene lookup returns CDR1 LGHNA and CDR2 YNFKEQ. Trimming pared 3 bases from V and 0 bases from J, leaving 11 bases between. The CDR3 extends over 15 amino acids. The CDR3 region has the DNA TGTGCCAGCAGCCACGGTGGCAGGGTGAACACTGAAGCTTTCTTT. It yields the protein CASSHGGRVNTEAFF.

J is TRBJ2-3 and V is TRBV9; TRBD2 matches at 10 bases. Germline trimming cut 4 bases from V and 2 bases from J; bases unmatched to any gene: 4. The CDR3 totals 15 residues. Germline lookup yields CDR1 SGDLS and CDR2 YYNGEE. CDR3 region: CASSTSGGDTDTQYF. The CDR3 DNA follows: TGTGCCAGCAGCACAAGCGGGGGGGACACAGATACGCAGTATTTT. Together with reference TRBV9 and TRBJ2-3, the CDR3 gives the full variable domain: DSGVTQTPKHLITATGQRVTLRCSPRSGDLSVYWYQQSLDQGLQFLIQYYNGEERAKGNILERFSAQQFPDLHSELNLSSLELGDSALYFCASSTSGGDTDTQYFGPGTRLTVL.

The chain carries TRBV18 and TRBJ1-2; no clear D. CDR1 and CDR2 (germline): KGHSH, LQKENI. CDR3 size: 13 residues. Trimming left V 3 bases short and J 1 base short, with 6 bases between. The CDR3 DNA sequence: TGTGCCAGCTCACCGGGCAGTAACTATGGCTACACCTTC. The encoded protein is CASSPGSNYGYTF.

V is TRBV30 and J is TRBJ1-2; D uncertain. In germline, CDR1 is GTSNPN, CDR2 SVGIG (reference sequence). The CDR3 has 13 residues. V shed 4 bases and J shed 2 bases, with 11 bases lying between them. The CDR3 nucleotides are TGTGCCTGGACGACCCGAGGCAACTATGGCTACACCTTC. Translating it yields CAWTTRGNYGYTF.

The V call is TRBV4-1, the J call TRBJ1-4; 7 bases are shared with TRBD1. V was pared by 5 bases and J by 8 bases, with 11 bases of the junction left unmatched. This CDR3 has 15 residues. The germline V gene encodes CDR1 MGHRA and CDR2 YSYEKL. The CDR3 DNA is TGCGCCAGCAGCGCTAGACAGGGCGACCTCGAAAAACTGTTTTTT. It yields the protein CASSARQGDLEKLFF.

V and J are TRBV11-2 and TRBJ1-2, with 7 bases fitting TRBD1. V shed 5 bases and J 4 bases; nucleotides not matched to a gene: 7. The CDR3 runs to 14 residues. Looked up from germline, CDR1 is SGHAT and CDR2 is FQNNGV. CDR3 region: CASSLSRGFYGYTF. The CDR3 DNA sequence: TGTGCCAGCAGCCTAAGCAGGGGGTTCTATGGCTACACCTTC.

This chain links TRBV28 with TRBJ2-5; 8 bases match TRBD1. The CDR3 spans 16 residues. Trimming took 1 base from V and 4 from J; bases not matched to a gene: 8. CDR1 is MDHEN, CDR2 SYDVKM, per germline. In DNA, the CDR3 is TGTGCCAGCAGTTTATTGGACAGGGTAATAGGAGAGACCCAGTACTTC. Its protein is CASSLLDRVIGETQYF.

V and J are TRBV9 and TRBJ2-7, with TRBD1 identical over 10 bases. The V gene's germline CDR1 is SGDLS and CDR2 YYNGEE. V trimming: 3 bases; J trimming: 5 bases; junction bases outside the gene matches: 5. This CDR3 has 14 amino acids. In DNA form, the CDR3 reads TGTGCCAGCAGCGCCCCGACAGGGGGCCACGAGCAGTACTTC. Residues: CASSAPTGGHEQYF.

This clone was recorded once. V and J are TRBV5-4 and TRBJ2-5, with TRBD2 identical over 7 bases. This CDR3 region has 17 residues. Trimming removed 2 bases from V and 5 bases from J; junction bases left unmatched: 15. The V gene's germline CDR1 is SGHNT and CDR2 YYREEE (reference sequence). The CDR3 sequence: CASSFSPTSRATETQYF. In DNA, the CDR3 is TGTGCCAGCAGCTTTAGCCCGACTAGCAGGGCGACGGAGACCCAGTACTTC.

Regarding this clone: This sample also contains other DNA sequences that code for the same CDR3. This chain joins TRBV7-6 and TRBJ2-3; D might be TRBD1 (5 bases). The CDR3 spans 14 residues. Germline loops: CDR1 SGHVS, CDR2 FNYEAQ. The ends were cut back, 0 bases at V and 1 base at J, with 5 bases in the middle. The CDR3 region is CASSLAGGTDTQYF. As DNA, the CDR3 is TGTGCCAGCAGCTTAGCAGGGGGCACAGATACGCAGTATTTT.